This T cell receptor (beta chain) is drawn from a study of shared clonotypes between healthy human individuals. Across the whole study: The composition of the donors was a couple of women and a few men aged 18 to 49. Used for every donor were three CD4 naive, three CD4 memory, two CD8 naive and one CD8 memory plate.

Findings and caveats of the study: In the sorted subsets, rarefaction showed sequencing was incomplete despite large depth.

The table came from immunoSEQ multiplex PCR; TCRdb's copy has only in-frame clones and leaves some out. The table has about a million clones, roughly 80% seen once. Germline CDR1 reads SGHNT; CDR2 reads YYREEE (reference sequence). V was cut by 5 bases and J by 1 base, with 12 bases left in between. The CDR3 totals 14 residues. A note on this clone: The antigen remains unidentified.

Sequencing input: memory CD4+ T cells from PBMCs. Subset given: CD45RA-negative fraction. The sequence derives from a young man in good health. Some clones in this sample may be carry-over from other donors' samples. This chain joins TRBV5-4 and TRBJ1-1; D uncertain. The CDR3 protein is CASRQSSTNTEAFF. CDR3 sequence (DNA): TGTGCCAGCAGACAATCGTCTACGAACACTGAAGCTTTCTTT.